This TCR beta chain was identified in a study of shared clonotypes between healthy human individuals. Study at large: Donors, aged 18 to 49, were a couple of women and three men. Each donor had three CD4 naive, three CD4 memory, two CD8 naive and one CD8 memory plate. Regarding the study as a whole: The naive CD4 repertoires of a handful of donors were compared, and around 5% of clonotypes were shared.

This table comes from immunoSEQ multiplex PCR, and its TCRdb copy is limited to in-frame clones, with some not included. The repertoire holds fewer than 850,000 clones, with 72% as singletons. The healthy adult donors were HIV-negative and reported no recent acute infections or vaccinations. Germline V gives CDR1 MNHNY, CDR2 SVGAGI (reference sequence). Trimming cost V 5 bases and J 4 bases; bases outside gene matches: 5. The CDR3 runs 15 residues. This clone was observed once. The antigen is not known. The chain employs TRBV6-6 and TRBJ1-5, with TRBD1 identical over 10 bases. This TCR came from a young woman in good health. Sequencing was done on a sample of memory CD4+ T cells sorted from blood. Subset reported: CD45RA-negative fraction. CDR3 residues: CASSTRTGGNQPQHF. CDR3 sequence (DNA): TGTGCCAGCAGTACTCGGACAGGGGGTAATCAGCCCCAGCATTTT.